Shown below are 31 T cell receptor beta chains from a single sample sequenced in a study of OX40 agonist ivuxolimab in advanced cancers. The protocol was immunoSEQ multiplex PCR, while the TCRdb copy is restricted to in-frame clones and leaves out a portion. The data show approximately 46,000 clones, about 80% seen once. This material consisted of CD4+ or CD8+ T cells sorted from blood, taken in a trial of the OX40 agonist ivuxolimab. The origin of the receptors is an adult with an advanced solid tumor such as melanoma, head and neck, liver or kidney cancer.

This clone showed up just a few times. The chain uses TRBV6-1 and TRBJ2-3, with 7 bases matching TRBD2. This CDR3 has 15 amino acids. Germline V gives CDR1 MNHNS, CDR2 SASEGT. J gave up 1 base and V 2 bases, and 3 bases lay outside the gene matches. The CDR3 DNA sequence: TGTGCCAGCAGTGAATGGCTAGCGGGCACAGATACGCAGTATTTT. As protein: CASSEWLAGTDTQYF.

V is TRBV4-1 and J is TRBJ1-2; D not certain. The CDR3 loop spans 12 amino acids. V was clipped by 0 bases and J by 4 bases, with 3 bases between them. Germline V gene sequence: CDR1 MGHRA, CDR2 YSYEKL. Here the CDR3 DNA reads TGCGCCAGCAGCCAAGATGCCTATGGCTACACCTTC. Translation: CASSQDAYGYTF.

The genes are TRBV18 and TRBJ1-6; TRBD1 might be the D (6 bases). CDR1 is KGHSH and CDR2 is LQKENI in the germline V gene. The CDR3 runs 14 residues. The V end was cut by 5 bases, the J end by 5 bases, with 10 bases between. This CDR3 is CASSSDRHNSPLHF. The CDR3 DNA is TGTGCCAGCTCAAGCGACAGGCATAATTCACCCCTCCACTTT.

J is TRBJ1-2 and V is TRBV18; 11 bases line up with TRBD1. V was pared by 7 bases and J by 7 bases, with 11 bases of the junction left unmatched. CDR1 is KGHSH and CDR2 is LQKENI in the germline V gene. This CDR3 region has 15 residues. The CDR3 reads CASCKNTGTGGGYTF. DNA for the CDR3: TGTGCCAGCTGCAAGAACACCGGGACAGGGGGTGGCTACACCTTC.

This rearrangement joins TRBV28 to TRBJ1-5; TRBD1 agrees at 7 bases. V was clipped by 4 bases and J by 7 bases; unmatched bases: 10. The CDR3 extends over 15 amino acids. Germline assignment: CDR1 MDHEN and CDR2 SYDVKM. CDR3 nucleotide sequence: TGTGCCAGCAGTTCCCTGATGCAGGGGGTCCAGCCCCAGCATTTT. It specifies CASSSLMQGVQPQHF.

The chain joins TRBV7-7 to TRBJ2-5; D uncertain. V gave up 1 base and J gave up 4 bases, with 10 bases separating them. Germline lookup yields CDR1 SSHAT and CDR2 FNYEAQ (reference sequence). CDR3 length: 14 amino acids. This CDR3 reads CASSLEDLGETQYF. Written as DNA, the CDR3 is TGTGCCAGCAGCTTAGAGGACCTCGGAGAGACCCAGTACTTC.

J is TRBJ1-2 and V is TRBV6-5, with 10 bases matching TRBD1. The CDR3 has 14 amino acids. The J segment lost 4 bases and the V segment lost 7 bases, leaving 6 bases of the junction unmatched. The germline gives CDR1 MNHEY, CDR2 SVGAGI. CDR3 region: CASTGQGESYGYTF. As DNA, the CDR3 is TGTGCCAGCACTGGACAGGGGGAAAGCTATGGCTACACCTTC.

This clone was detected many times. The gene calls are TRBV7-6 and TRBJ2-7, with a possible D match to TRBD1 (5 bases). Germline CDR1 reads SGHVS; CDR2 reads FNYEAQ. Trimming pared 2 bases from V and 6 bases from J, leaving 20 bases between. The CDR3 loop spans 16 amino acids. In DNA form, the CDR3 reads TGTGCCAGCAGCTTAACTCCCAGAGTAGGTCAGGGCGAGCAGTACTTC. Amino acid sequence: CASSLTPRVGQGEQYF. Supplemented by reference TRBV7-6 and TRBJ2-7, the full variable domain reads GAGVSQSPRYKVTKRGQDVALRCDPISGHVSLYWYRQALGQGPEFLTYFNYEAQQDKSGLPNDRFSAERPEGSISTLTIQRTEQRDSAMYRCASSLTPRVGQGEQYFGPGTRLTVT.

This chain uses TRBV15 with TRBJ1-1; 9 bases match TRBD1. Germline V lookup: CDR1 LNHNV, CDR2 YYDKDF (reference sequence). V shed 5 bases, J shed 6 bases, and the junction held 7 bases outside the gene matches. The CDR3 length is 14 residues. The CDR3 DNA sequence: TGTGCCACCAGCGACCCGGGACAGGGCTCTGAAGCTTTCTTT. Protein: CATSDPGQGSEAFF.

This rearrangement joins TRBV19 to TRBJ2-7; 11 bases line up with TRBD2. Losses at the gene ends were 3 bases for V and 2 bases for J; bases not matched to a gene: 0. The germline V gene encodes CDR1 LNHDA and CDR2 SQIVND (reference sequence). The CDR3 totals 14 residues. The CDR3 here is CASSMTSGAYEQYF. The CDR3 bases are TGTGCCAGTAGTATGACTAGCGGGGCCTACGAGCAGTACTTC. Together with reference TRBV19 and TRBJ2-7, the CDR3 gives the full variable domain: DGGITQSPKYLFRKEGQNVTLSCEQNLNHDAMYWYRQDPGQGLRLIYYSQIVNDFQKGDIAEGYSVSREKKESFPLTVTSAQKNPTAFYLCASSMTSGAYEQYFGPGTRLTVT.

To note about this clone: It is unclear where the CDR3 begins or ends on the DNA, so no DNA is shown, and the CDR3 is as TCRdb lists it. The V call is TRBV5-1, the J call TRBJ2-5. The CDR3 spans 14 amino acids, including both terminal residues. Germline CDR1 and CDR2: SGHRS and YFSETQ. Here the CDR3 reads CASSLSSGRETQYF.

The chain couples TRBV27 to TRBJ2-6; no reliable D call. There are 13 residues in the CDR3. From germline, CDR1 is MNHEY and CDR2 SMNVEV (reference sequence). Deletions cut 6 bases from V and 1 base from J, with 4 bases between. This chain's CDR3 is CASRGSGANVLTF. The CDR3 region has the DNA TGTGCCAGCAGGGGTTCTGGGGCCAACGTCCTGACTTTC.

The chain has TRBV30 and TRBJ1-5, with unresolved D. Germline values: CDR1 GTSNPN, CDR2 SVGIG (reference sequence). The CDR3 runs to 13 residues. The germline V and J ends were trimmed by 2 bases and 5 bases, with 10 bases remaining between them. The CDR3 loop is CAWSWAGDQPQHF. The CDR3 nucleotides are TGTGCCTGGAGTTGGGCAGGAGATCAGCCCCAGCATTTT.

The CDR3 nucleotides read TGTGCCAGCAGACAGAAACTTAGCACAGATACGCAGTATTTT. This codes for CASRQKLSTDTQYF. The J gene is TRBJ2-3, the V gene TRBV25-1; D gene ambiguous. V was pared by 6 bases and J by 0 bases, with 10 bases between. CDR3 length equals 14 residues. Germline V gene lookup returns CDR1 MGHDK and CDR2 SYGVNS.

The table lists this clone with a count of one. V and J are TRBV5-1 and TRBJ2-7; 8 bases are shared with TRBD2. The CDR3 has 15 residues. The ends lost 2 bases at V and 7 bases at J; junction bases unmatched: 11. CDR1 is SGHRS, CDR2 YFSETQ, per germline. This CDR3 reads CASSLGSGGPEEQYF. The CDR3 coding sequence is TGCGCCAGCAGCTTAGGATCGGGAGGGCCGGAAGAGCAGTACTTC.

This clone has just one count. The chain uses TRBV11-3 and TRBJ2-3, with 10 bases fitting TRBD2. The junction had 6 bases not matched to a gene; V was cut back by 3 bases and J by 0 bases. The CDR3 length is 17 residues. Germline-derived CDR1 and CDR2 are SGHNT and YENEEA. The CDR3 DNA reads as TGTGCCAGCAGCTTGGAGCGGGGGGGCCGGAGCACAGATACGCAGTATTTT. Residues: CASSLERGGRSTDTQYF.

There are a few counts of this clone. The same CDR3 can be traced to other DNA sequences in this sample. The chain recombines TRBV6-6 with TRBJ2-2, with TRBD1 matching over 8 bases. Germline V gene data show CDR1 as MNHNY and CDR2 as SVGAGI (reference sequence). CDR3 length: 14 residues. V was clipped by 6 bases and J by 6 bases; unmatched bases: 6. CDR3 DNA sequence: TGTGCCAGCAGGGACAGGGTTGGGGCCGGGGAGCTGTTTTTT. Amino acids: CASRDRVGAGELFF.

This clone showed up just once. V gene TRBV27 combines with J gene TRBJ2-2, with TRBD2 identical over 7 bases. CDR1 is MNHEY, CDR2 SMNVEV, per germline (reference sequence). The CDR3 totals 15 residues. After removal of 6 bases from V and 1 base from J, the junction contained 5 bases not matched to a gene. CDR3 in amino acids: CASSSSGRNTGELFF. CDR3 nucleotide sequence: TGTGCCAGCAGCTCTAGCGGACGGAACACCGGGGAGCTGTTTTTT.

The chain uses TRBV7-2 and TRBJ2-7; TRBD1 or TRBD2 may be the D gene (6 bases each). CDR1 SGHTA and CDR2 FQGNSA come from the germline V gene. V was cut by 5 bases and J by 2 bases, with 13 bases left in between. The CDR3 totals 14 residues. CDR3 protein: CASSAGHSTYEQYF. CDR3 nucleotide sequence: TGTGCCAGCAGCGCGGGACACTCAACCTACGAGCAGTACTTC.

V and J are TRBV19 and TRBJ1-4, with unresolved D. The CDR3 consists of 13 residues. V lost 5 bases, J lost 13 bases, and 17 bases lay in between. Germline V gene sequence: CDR1 LNHDA, CDR2 SQIVND (reference sequence). CDR3 nucleotides: TGTGCCAGTAGTCCCGCTCTCGGAAAAAGACTGTTTTTT. It codes for CASSPALGKRLFF.

This chain connects TRBV27 to TRBJ2-7, with 11 nucleotides matching TRBD2. The CDR3 totals 18 residues. J was trimmed by 2 bases and V by 1 base; bases with no gene match: 10. Germline lookup yields CDR1 MNHEY and CDR2 SMNVEV (reference sequence). The CDR3 reads CASSLLGTLAGGAYEQYF. As DNA, the CDR3 is TGTGCCAGCAGTTTATTGGGGACCCTAGCGGGAGGTGCCTACGAGCAGTACTTC.

This chain links TRBV18 with TRBJ2-3; 7 positions match TRBD1. The ends lost 3 bases at V and 2 bases at J; junction bases unmatched: 5. Per the germline V gene, CDR1 is KGHSH and CDR2 is LQKENI. CDR3 length: 15 amino acids. DNA of the CDR3: TGTGCCAGCTCACCTTACAGGGGCCCCACAGATACGCAGTATTTT. Protein sequence: CASSPYRGPTDTQYF.

The chain has TRBV10-1 and TRBJ2-7; D assignment may be TRBD1 or TRBD2 (5 bases each). The germline V gene has CDR1 WNHNN and CDR2 SYGVQD (reference sequence). Trimming left V 6 bases short and J 7 bases short, with 16 bases between. The CDR3 covers 13 residues. CDR3 nucleotide sequence: TGCGCCAGCAGCCGGGACCTTAAATGGGAGCAGTACTTC. It encodes CASSRDLKWEQYF.

This clone is judged medium-sized. CDR3 amino acids: CASSSGLAGAGEQFF. In nucleotides, the CDR3 is TGCGCCAGCAGCTCCGGACTAGCGGGAGCCGGTGAGCAGTTCTTC. The gene calls are TRBV5-1 and TRBJ2-1; 13 bases are shared with TRBD2. V dropped 3 bases and J dropped 9; count of bases not matched to a gene: 6. The CDR3 is made up of 15 amino acids. In germline, CDR1 is SGHRS, CDR2 YFSETQ.

This clone was found a few times. V usage is TRBV4-1 and J usage is TRBJ1-2; 9 bases are shared with TRBD1. The CDR3 sequence is 18 residues long. CDR1 MGHRA and CDR2 YSYEKL come from the germline V gene. V trimming: 3 bases; J trimming: 0 bases; junction bases outside the gene matches: 11. The CDR3 is CASSQPLIRDRANYGYTF. In DNA, the CDR3 is TGCGCCAGCAGCCAGCCTCTGATCCGGGACAGGGCTAACTATGGCTACACCTTC.

The gene calls are TRBV14 and TRBJ2-1; D gene uncertain. Germline CDR1 and CDR2: SGHDN and FVKESK. There are 15 residues in the CDR3. V lost 1 base to trimming and J lost 5 bases, with 12 bases between them. For the CDR3, the DNA is TGTGCCAGCAGCCAAGGTAGATGGGCGAACAATGAGCAGTTCTTC. This translates into CASSQGRWANNEQFF.

V is TRBV27 and J is TRBJ2-7, with TRBD1 matching over 7 bases. Unmatched junction bases numbered 11, after V lost 2 bases and J lost 4 bases. Per germline, CDR1 MNHEY and CDR2 SMNVEV (reference sequence). The CDR3 consists of 16 residues. As DNA, the CDR3 is TGTGCCAGCAGTTTAACCAGGGGGAGAGTATTTTACGAGCAGTACTTC. Its protein is CASSLTRGRVFYEQYF.

This chain links TRBV28 with TRBJ1-1; TRBD1 is a possible D gene (6 bases). Germline CDR1 and CDR2: MDHEN and SYDVKM. The CDR3 consists of 16 residues. V lost 5 bases and J 0 bases, leaving 16 bases between the germline ends. For the CDR3, the DNA is TGTGCCAGCAGTCCACGGGACATTTATCTGAACACTGAAGCTTTCTTT. This codes for CASSPRDIYLNTEAFF.

By share, this clone ranks as medium-sized. The chain combines TRBV2 with TRBJ1-2; D not certain. The CDR3 contains 12 residues. Germline CDR1 reads SNHLY; CDR2 reads FYNNEI. Trimming left V 7 bases short and J 8 bases short, with 14 bases between. Here the CDR3 reads CASTYAQQGYTF. The CDR3, as DNA: TGTGCCAGCACTTACGCCCAGCAAGGCTACACCTTC.

The chain uses TRBV6-5 and TRBJ2-3; D gene unclear. CDR3 length equals 13 residues. Trimming took off 4 bases at V and 3 bases at J, with 8 bases between the two ends. In germline, CDR1 is MNHEY, CDR2 SVGAGI. Here the CDR3 reads CASSSPGTDTQYF. The CDR3 nucleotides read TGTGCCAGCAGTTCTCCTGGTACAGATACGCAGTATTTT.

The chain is built from TRBV7-2 and TRBJ2-1; D is possibly TRBD1 (6 bases). CDR1 is SGHTA and CDR2 is FQGNSA in the germline V gene. The CDR3 consists of 15 residues. Trimming left V 4 bases short and J 0 bases short, with 10 bases between. In DNA form, the CDR3 reads TGTGCCAGCAGCTCCGGGACACCCTCCTACAATGAGCAGTTCTTC. Protein sequence: CASSSGTPSYNEQFF.